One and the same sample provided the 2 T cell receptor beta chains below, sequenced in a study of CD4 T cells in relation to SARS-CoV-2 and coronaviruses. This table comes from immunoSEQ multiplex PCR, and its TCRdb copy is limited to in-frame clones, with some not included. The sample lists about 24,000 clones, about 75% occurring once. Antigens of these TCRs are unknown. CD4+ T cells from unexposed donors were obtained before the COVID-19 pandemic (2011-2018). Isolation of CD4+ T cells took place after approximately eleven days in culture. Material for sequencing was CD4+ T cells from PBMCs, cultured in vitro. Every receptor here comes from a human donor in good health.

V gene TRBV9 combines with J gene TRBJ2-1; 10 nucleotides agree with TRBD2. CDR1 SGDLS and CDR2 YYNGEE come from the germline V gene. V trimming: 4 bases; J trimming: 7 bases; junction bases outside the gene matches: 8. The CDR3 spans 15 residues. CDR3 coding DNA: TGTGCCAGCAGCACCTGGACTAGCGGAGTAAATGAGCAGTTCTTC. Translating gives CASSTWTSGVNEQFF.

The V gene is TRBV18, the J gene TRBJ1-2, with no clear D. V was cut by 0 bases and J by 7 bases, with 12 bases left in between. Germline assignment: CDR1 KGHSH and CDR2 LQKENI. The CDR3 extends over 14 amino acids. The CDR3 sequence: CASSPPSWEGGYTF. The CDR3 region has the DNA TGTGCCAGCTCACCACCGAGCTGGGAGGGTGGCTACACCTTC.